These 9 T cell receptor beta chains originate from one sample sequenced in a study of blood T cell repertoires in COVID-19. TCRdb's table, derived via immunoSEQ multiplex PCR, lists solely in-frame clones and lacks some. The sample consists of approximately 70,000 clones, more than 80% of them appearing once. The sample consisted of peripheral blood. The source is a woman older than 75 with active or convalescent COVID-19.

The chain couples TRBV7-7 to TRBJ2-2; weak D call: TRBD1 (6 bases). V lost 5 bases to trimming and J lost 7 bases, with 17 bases between them. The length of the CDR3 is 15 residues. The V gene's germline CDR1 is SSHAT and CDR2 FNYEAQ (reference sequence). CDR3 nucleotide sequence: TGTGCCAGCAGCCAGACACAACAGGGCGTCGGGGAGCTGTTTTTT. It yields the protein CASSQTQQGVGELFF. Variable domain in full (rest from reference TRBV7-7 and TRBJ2-2): GAGVSQSPRYKVTKRGQDVTLRCDPISSHATLYWYQQALGQGPEFLTYFNYEAQPDKSGLPSDRFSAERPEGSISTLTIQRTEQRDSAMYRCASSQTQQGVGELFFGEGSRLTVL.

This clone was counted once. V gene TRBV29-1 combines with J gene TRBJ2-7; D is ambiguous. Deletions cut 4 bases from V and 6 bases from J, with 10 bases between. Germline values: CDR1 SQVTM, CDR2 ANQGSEA. The CDR3 covers 11 residues. The DNA for the CDR3 is TGCAGCGTTGGAGCCCTTGGCGAGCAGTACTTC. This translates into CSVGALGEQYF.

The chain has TRBV5-4 and TRBJ2-2, with D uncertain. CDR1 is SGHNT and CDR2 is YYREEE in the germline V gene (reference sequence). This CDR3 is 14 amino acids long. V gave up 1 base and J gave up 1 base, with 5 bases separating them. The CDR3 DNA sequence: TGTGCCAGCAGCTTGCCAGAGAACACCGGGGAGCTGTTTTTT. This translates into CASSLPENTGELFF.

The chain joins TRBV18 to TRBJ2-7; 7 bases fit TRBD1. Germline V gene data show CDR1 as KGHSH and CDR2 as LQKENI. The CDR3 extends over 14 amino acids. The trim removed 3 bases at V and 3 bases at J, leaving 5 bases unmatched. This CDR3 reads CASSPTGQIYEQYF. The CDR3 coding sequence is TGTGCCAGCTCACCTACGGGACAGATCTACGAGCAGTACTTC. The complete variable domain, with remaining parts taken from reference TRBV18 and TRBJ2-7, reads NAGVMQNPRHLVRRRGQEARLRCSPMKGHSHVYWYRQLPEEGLKFMVYLQKENIIDESGMPKERFSAEFPKEGPSILRIQQVVRGDSAAYFCASSPTGQIYEQYFGPGTRLTVT.

This chain links TRBV7-8 with TRBJ1-4, with TRBD1 identical over 11 bases. V lost 5 bases, J lost 4 bases, and 12 bases stayed unmatched. Germline V gene sequence: CDR1 SGHVS, CDR2 FQNEAQ. CDR3 length equals 18 residues. The CDR3 spells CASSLFRGTGGSNEKLFF. The CDR3 DNA follows: TGTGCCAGCAGCCTCTTCAGAGGGACAGGGGGAAGTAATGAAAAACTGTTTTTT.

In its sample, this clone was seen a few times. The chain recombines TRBV4-2 with TRBJ2-2; maybe TRBD2 (5 bases). Trimming shortened V by 5 bases and J by 7 bases, and 17 bases separated the two germline ends. The CDR3 sequence is 15 residues long. CDR1 and CDR2 (germline): LGHNA, YNFKEQ. This chain's CDR3 is CASSFRPSRRGELFF. The CDR3 DNA reads TGTGCCAGCAGCTTTCGACCTAGCCGACGCGGGGAGCTGTTTTTT.

The chain employs TRBV4-3 and TRBJ1-1; 8 nucleotides agree with TRBD1. V was clipped by 3 bases and J by 7 bases; unmatched bases: 7. There are 14 residues in the CDR3. Germline V gives CDR1 LGHNA, CDR2 YSLEER. CDR3 sequence: CASSQDREVNEAFF. CDR3 DNA: TGCGCCAGCAGCCAGGACAGGGAAGTGAATGAAGCTTTCTTT.

This rearrangement joins TRBV28 to TRBJ1-2; D ambiguous. V shed 4 bases and J shed 8 bases, with 14 bases lying between them. The CDR3 sequence is 13 residues long. CDR1 and CDR2 from the germline V gene are MDHEN and SYDVKM. The DNA for the CDR3 is TGTGCCAGCAGTTCCGGAGTTTATAGGGGCTACACCTTC. The encoded protein is CASSSGVYRGYTF.

The genes are TRBV29-1 and TRBJ1-2, with a tentative D call TRBD1 (6 bases). Germline V gene data show CDR1 as SQVTM and CDR2 as ANQGSEA. This CDR3 has 13 amino acids. Trimming stripped 7 bases from V and 8 bases from J, with 20 bases between. For the CDR3, the DNA is TGCAGCGCCTTGAAGGAACAGGGAAGAGGCTACACCTTC. This encodes CSALKEQGRGYTF.